This TCR beta chain stems from a study of CXCR3-negative and CXCR3-positive naive CD8 T cells. Study outcomes and limitations: Similar TRBV-TRBJ gene usage was seen in naive CXCR3-negative and CXCR3-positive cells, but not in memory cells. Naive subsets had comparable surface CD5; TCR strength was inferred from TRB CDR3 properties.

Each TRB cDNA library was prepared by 5' RACE (with UMI labels). Following a re-call of the 5' RACE reads, TCRdb has one entry per CDR3 protein and lacks DNA. The sample holds 40,000 to 45,000 distinct CDR3 sequences. About this clonotype itself: Its target is unknown.

CDR1 is SNHLY and CDR2 is FYNNEI in the germline V gene. This CDR3 contains 12 residues. This clonotype was obtained from a human donor in good health. Some clones in this sample may be carry-over from other donors' samples. Sequences were obtained from memory CD8+ T cells from blood. The chain carries TRBV2 and TRBJ2-2. This chain's CDR3 is CASSERTGELFF.